The sequence of this T cell receptor (beta chain) was determined in a study of T cell repertoires and leukemia-associated antigens. Overall study: Each sample gave roughly 3 to 5.5 million effective reads.

TCRdb ran MiXCR on the 5' RACE reads and lists one entry per CDR3 protein. The top ten hold 30% to 40% of the sample, which has approximately 12,000 distinct CDR3 sequences, about 41% seen once. Study-wide results and limits: Expanded clones' antigen specificity and function were not directly tested.

This clonotype appeared many times. The antigen is unknown. CDR3 length: 16 residues. The CD3+ T cells first had an overnight rest without serum. This TCR derives from a female donor in good health. The sequenced sample consisted of CD3+ T cells sorted from blood and cultured. The V call is TRBV21-1, the J call TRBJ2-3; the table names TRBD2, a call not compared with the DNA. TRBV21-1 is shown as a pseudogene. CDR3 in amino acids: CAGNPSFELLADTQYF. CDR3 coding DNA: TGTGCCGGCAACCCTTCTTTCGAGTTACTAGCAGATACGCAGTATTTT.